This TCR beta chain is drawn from a study of CD8 T cells in ankylosing spondylitis. Whole-study results and caveats: Typical of ankylosing spondylitis blood, it appeared, was a TCR beta motif of seven to nine highly homologous variants. From matched ankylosing spondylitis synovial fluid, disease-linked clones were reportedly recovered at significantly enriched levels.

Scientists made TCR beta libraries using quantitative 5'-RACE with molecular barcodes. TCRdb ran MiXCR on the 5' RACE reads and lists one entry per CDR3 protein. The repertoire holds fewer than 500,000 distinct CDR3 sequences, with roughly 26% as singletons. The CDR3 has 13 residues. Trimming left V 3 bases short and J 3 bases short, with 6 bases between. Germline V gives CDR1 MNHEY, CDR2 SVGEGT. A few counts support this clonotype. The antigen remains undetermined. The chain has TRBV6-2 or TRBV6-3 and TRBJ2-1; no clear D gene. This TCR derives from a male donor with ankylosing spondylitis. Source material: blood, either unsorted or a sorted T cell fraction (not recorded which). CDR3 in DNA: TGTGCCAGCAGTTATAGGAACTACAATGAGCAGTTCTTC. It yields the protein CASSYRNYNEQFF.